By share, the clone carrying this TCR beta chain ranks as medium-sized (0.01 to 0.1%). What it binds is unknown. The data were obtained in a study of T-cell reconstitution after alpha-beta-depleted transplantation in children. Unique molecular identifiers were incorporated during preparation of the TCRbeta library. From the PCR reads, TCRdb called clonotypes with MiXCR, one entry per CDR3 protein. The sample yields around 25,000 distinct CDR3 sequences, 15% to 20% seen once. The CDR3 is 15 amino acids. Germline V lookup: CDR1 KGHDR, CDR2 SFDVKD. Losses at the gene ends were 4 bases for V and 5 bases for J; bases not matched to a gene: 9. Study-wide findings and caveats: Elevated TCRbeta diversity at day 60 was traced, in some patients, to surviving recipient T cells and thymic progenitors.

J is TRBJ2-7 and V is TRBV24-1; 8 bases agree with TRBD2. Sequenced here: PBMCs, mostly from graft donor cells, sampled 60 days after TCRalphabeta/CD19-depleted stem cell transplant. The receptor's source is a male patient between 2 and 15 years old who had a stem cell transplant for acute lymphoblastic leukemia, so the T cells may come from the graft donor. The CDR3 sequence: CATSDPRREVNEQYF. Written as DNA, the CDR3 is TGTGCCACCAGTGACCCCCGGCGGGAGGTCAACGAGCAGTACTTC.